This TCR beta chain was sequenced in a study of blood T cell repertoires in COVID-19. Study-level background: Samples taken during acute and convalescent COVID-19 were collected in the United States, Italy and Spain. T cells, B-cell-depleted T cells, or PBMCs provided the cDNA or gDNA that served as material.

Original methodology: Reference gene primer amplification gave estimated nucleated cell counts. Method: immunoSEQ multiplex PCR; TCRdb's copy keeps in-frame clones and lacks some. V, J and clone size reflect that table, while D and trimming were determined from the DNA. The profile shows some 450,000 clones, around nine tenths of them singletons. Germline V gene lookup returns CDR1 KGHDR and CDR2 SFDVKD. Trimming removed 1 base at V and 4 bases at J, with 18 bases between. The CDR3 is made up of 17 amino acids. The V call is TRBV24-1, the J call TRBJ1-2; no clear D. The TCR was taken from a man younger than 30 with COVID-19, enrolled during active disease. Sequenced material: peripheral blood. CDR3 sequence reads: CATSDFDPSGRFYGYTF. In DNA form, the CDR3 reads TGTGCCACCAGTGATTTTGACCCGAGCGGGCGGTTCTATGGCTACACCTTC.